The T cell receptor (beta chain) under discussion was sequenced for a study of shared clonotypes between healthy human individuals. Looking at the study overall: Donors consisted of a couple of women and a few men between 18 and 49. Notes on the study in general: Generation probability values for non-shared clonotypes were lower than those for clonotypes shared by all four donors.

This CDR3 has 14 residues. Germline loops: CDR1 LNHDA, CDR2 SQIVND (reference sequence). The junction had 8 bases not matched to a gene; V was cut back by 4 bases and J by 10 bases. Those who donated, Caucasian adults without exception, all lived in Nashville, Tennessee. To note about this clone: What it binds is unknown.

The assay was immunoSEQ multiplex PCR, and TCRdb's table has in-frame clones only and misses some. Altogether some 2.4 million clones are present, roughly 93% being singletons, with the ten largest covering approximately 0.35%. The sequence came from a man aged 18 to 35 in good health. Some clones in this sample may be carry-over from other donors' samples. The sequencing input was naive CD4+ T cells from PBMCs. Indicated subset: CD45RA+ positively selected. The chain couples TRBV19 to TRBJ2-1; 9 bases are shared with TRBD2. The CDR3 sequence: CASSRVAGVWEQFF. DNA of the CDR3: TGTGCCAGTAGTAGGGTAGCGGGAGTTTGGGAGCAGTTCTTC.